This T cell receptor beta chain was profiled in a study of blood T cell repertoires in COVID-19. Looking at the study overall: Specimens from acute and convalescent COVID-19 originated in the United States, Italy and Spain.

Trimming left V 1 base short and J 0 bases short, with 7 bases between. This CDR3 has 15 residues. The germline V gene has CDR1 SGHTA and CDR2 FQGNSA. Generated by immunoSEQ multiplex PCR, the TCRdb table keeps only in-frame clones and is missing some. The sample has about 230,000 clones, nearly 90% seen once. In assigning cohorts, the study relied on participant-reported clinical history. This receptor was obtained from a woman aged 30 to 39 with acute COVID-19. The chain employs TRBV7-2 and TRBJ1-5; the D is unclear. The sample was PBMCs or T cells enriched from blood (not recorded which). The chain's CDR3 is CASSLVASSNQPQHF. The DNA of the CDR3 is TGTGCCAGCAGCTTAGTCGCCAGTAGCAATCAGCCCCAGCATTTT. The full variable domain, completed using reference TRBV7-2 and TRBJ1-5, is GAGVSQSPSNKVTEKGKDVELRCDPISGHTALYWYRQSLGQGLEFLIYFQGNSAPDKSGLPSDRFSAERTGGSVSTLTIQRTQQEDSAVYLCASSLVASSNQPQHFGDGTRLSIL.